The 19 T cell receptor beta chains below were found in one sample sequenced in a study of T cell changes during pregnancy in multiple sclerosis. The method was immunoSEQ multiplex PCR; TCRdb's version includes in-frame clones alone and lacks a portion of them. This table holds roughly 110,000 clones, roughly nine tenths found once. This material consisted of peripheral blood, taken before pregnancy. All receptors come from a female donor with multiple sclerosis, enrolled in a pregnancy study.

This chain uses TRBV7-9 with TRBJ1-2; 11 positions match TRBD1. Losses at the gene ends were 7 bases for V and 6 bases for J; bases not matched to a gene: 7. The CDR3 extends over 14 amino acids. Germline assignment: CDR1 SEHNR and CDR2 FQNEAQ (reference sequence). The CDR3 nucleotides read TGTGCCAGCATCCGGACAGGGGGCGTGGATGGCTACACCTTC. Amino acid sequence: CASIRTGGVDGYTF.

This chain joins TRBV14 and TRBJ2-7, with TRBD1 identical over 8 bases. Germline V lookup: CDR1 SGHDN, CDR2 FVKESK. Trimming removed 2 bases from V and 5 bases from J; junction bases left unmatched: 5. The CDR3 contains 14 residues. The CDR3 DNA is TGTGCCAGCAGCCAATCCGGGACAGGCAACGAGCAGTACTTC. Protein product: CASSQSGTGNEQYF.

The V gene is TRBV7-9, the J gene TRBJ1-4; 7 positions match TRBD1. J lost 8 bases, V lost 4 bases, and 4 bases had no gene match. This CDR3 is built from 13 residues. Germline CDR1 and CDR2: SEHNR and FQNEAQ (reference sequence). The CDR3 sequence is CASSSTGREKLFF. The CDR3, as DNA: TGTGCCAGCAGCTCGACAGGGAGGGAAAAACTGTTTTTT.

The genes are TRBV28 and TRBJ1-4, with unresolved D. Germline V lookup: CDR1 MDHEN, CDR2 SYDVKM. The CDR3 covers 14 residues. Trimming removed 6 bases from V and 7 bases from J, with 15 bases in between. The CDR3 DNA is TGTGCCAGCAGCCGGGGAGGGAAGGGTGAAAAACTGTTTTTT. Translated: CASSRGGKGEKLFF.

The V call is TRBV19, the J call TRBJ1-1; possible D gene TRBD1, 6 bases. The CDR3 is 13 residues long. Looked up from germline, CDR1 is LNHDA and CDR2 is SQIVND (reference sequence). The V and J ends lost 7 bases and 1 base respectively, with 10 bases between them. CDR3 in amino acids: CASTVRGNTEAFF. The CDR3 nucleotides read TGTGCCAGTACAGTCAGGGGGAACACTGAAGCTTTCTTT.

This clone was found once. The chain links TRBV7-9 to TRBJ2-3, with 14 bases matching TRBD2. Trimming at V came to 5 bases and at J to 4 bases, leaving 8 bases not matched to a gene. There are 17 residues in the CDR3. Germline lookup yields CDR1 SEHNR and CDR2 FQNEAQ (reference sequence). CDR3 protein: CASSELRTSGGSDTQYF. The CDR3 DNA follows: TGTGCCAGCAGCGAGCTTAGGACTAGCGGGGGGTCAGATACGCAGTATTTT.

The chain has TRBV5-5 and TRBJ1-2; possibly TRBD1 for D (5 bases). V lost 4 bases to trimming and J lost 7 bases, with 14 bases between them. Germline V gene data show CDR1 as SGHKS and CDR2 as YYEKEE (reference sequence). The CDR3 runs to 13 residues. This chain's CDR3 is CASSREGFPGYTF. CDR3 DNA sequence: TGTGCCAGCAGCCGGGAGGGGTTTCCTGGCTACACCTTC.

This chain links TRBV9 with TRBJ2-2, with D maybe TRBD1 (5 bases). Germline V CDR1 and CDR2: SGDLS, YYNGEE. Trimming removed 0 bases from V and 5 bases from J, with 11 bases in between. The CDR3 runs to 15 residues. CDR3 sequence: CASSVAQGWTGELFF. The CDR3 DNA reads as TGTGCCAGCAGCGTAGCTCAGGGCTGGACCGGGGAGCTGTTTTTT. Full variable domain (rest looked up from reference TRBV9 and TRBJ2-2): DSGVTQTPKHLITATGQRVTLRCSPRSGDLSVYWYQQSLDQGLQFLIQYYNGEERAKGNILERFSAQQFPDLHSELNLSSLELGDSALYFCASSVAQGWTGELFFGEGSRLTVL.

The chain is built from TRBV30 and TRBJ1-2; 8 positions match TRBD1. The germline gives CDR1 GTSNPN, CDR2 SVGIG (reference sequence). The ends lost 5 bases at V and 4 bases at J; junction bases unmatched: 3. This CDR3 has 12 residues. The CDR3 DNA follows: TGTGCCTGGGTGGACAGGGTCTATGGCTACACCTTC. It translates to CAWVDRVYGYTF. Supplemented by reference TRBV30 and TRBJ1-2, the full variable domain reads SQTIHQWPATLVQPVGSPLSLECTVEGTSNPNLYWYRQAAGRGLQLLFYSVGIGQISSEVPQNLSASRPQDRQFILSSKKLLLSDSGFYLCAWVDRVYGYTFGSGTRLTVV.

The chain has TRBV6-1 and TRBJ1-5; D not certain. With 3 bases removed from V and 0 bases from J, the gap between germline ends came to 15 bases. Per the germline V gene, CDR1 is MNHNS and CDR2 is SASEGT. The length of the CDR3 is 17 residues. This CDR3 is CASSDKIEMFSNQPQHF. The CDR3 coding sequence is TGTGCCAGCAGTGACAAGATAGAAATGTTTAGCAATCAGCCCCAGCATTTT.

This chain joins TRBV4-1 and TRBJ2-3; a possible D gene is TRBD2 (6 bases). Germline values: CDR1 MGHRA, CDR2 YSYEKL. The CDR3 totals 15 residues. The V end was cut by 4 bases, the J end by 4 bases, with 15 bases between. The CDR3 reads CASSLRLVEADTQYF. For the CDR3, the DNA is TGCGCCAGCAGCCTCCGACTAGTAGAGGCAGATACGCAGTATTTT.

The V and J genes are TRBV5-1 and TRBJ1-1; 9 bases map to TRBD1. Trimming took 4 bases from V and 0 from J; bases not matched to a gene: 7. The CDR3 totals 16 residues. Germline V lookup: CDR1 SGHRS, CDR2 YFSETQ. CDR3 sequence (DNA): TGCGCCAGCAGCCCAGGACAGGGGTTCATGAACACTGAAGCTTTCTTT. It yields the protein CASSPGQGFMNTEAFF.

CDR3 region: CAIRLAGGFEQFF. The CDR3 DNA sequence: TGTGCCATCCGACTAGCGGGAGGGTTTGAGCAGTTCTTC. The V and J genes are TRBV10-3 and TRBJ2-1, with TRBD2 matching over 14 bases. This CDR3 comprises 13 residues. Germline V lookup: CDR1 ENHRY, CDR2 SYGVKD. V was clipped by 8 bases and J by 9 bases; unmatched bases: 3.

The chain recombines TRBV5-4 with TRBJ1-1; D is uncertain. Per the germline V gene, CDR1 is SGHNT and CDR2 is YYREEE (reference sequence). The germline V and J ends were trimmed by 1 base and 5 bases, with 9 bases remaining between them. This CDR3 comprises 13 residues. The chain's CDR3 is CASSLSEGTEAFF. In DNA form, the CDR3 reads TGTGCCAGCAGCTTGTCAGAGGGAACTGAAGCTTTCTTT. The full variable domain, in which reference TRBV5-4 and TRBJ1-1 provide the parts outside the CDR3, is ETGVTQSPTHLIKTRGQQVTLRCSSQSGHNTVSWYQQALGQGPQFIFQYYREEENGRGNFPPRFSGLQFPNYSSELNVNALELDDSALYLCASSLSEGTEAFFGQGTRLTVV.

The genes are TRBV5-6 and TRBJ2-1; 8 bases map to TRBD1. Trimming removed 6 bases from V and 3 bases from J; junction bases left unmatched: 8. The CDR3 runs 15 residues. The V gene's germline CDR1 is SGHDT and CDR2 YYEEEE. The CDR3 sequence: CASTLGQVLYNEQFF. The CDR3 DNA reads TGTGCCAGCACCCTGGGACAGGTCCTCTACAATGAGCAGTTCTTC.

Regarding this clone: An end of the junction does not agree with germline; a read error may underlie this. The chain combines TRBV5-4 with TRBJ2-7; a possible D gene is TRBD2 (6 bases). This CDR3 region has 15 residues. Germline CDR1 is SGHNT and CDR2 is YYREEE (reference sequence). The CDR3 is CASSQGVRAGYEQYF. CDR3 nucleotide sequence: TGCGCCAGCAGCCAAGGGGTCAGGGCGGGATACGAGCAGTACTTC.

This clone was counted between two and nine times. The CDR3 reads CAWTRQGSPLHF. CDR3 nucleotide sequence: TGTGCCTGGACAAGACAGGGCTCACCCCTCCACTTT. The chain uses TRBV30 and TRBJ1-6; 7 bases agree with TRBD1. Unmatched junction bases numbered 4, after V lost 4 bases and J lost 10 bases. Per germline, CDR1 GTSNPN and CDR2 SVGIG (reference sequence). This CDR3 contains 12 residues.

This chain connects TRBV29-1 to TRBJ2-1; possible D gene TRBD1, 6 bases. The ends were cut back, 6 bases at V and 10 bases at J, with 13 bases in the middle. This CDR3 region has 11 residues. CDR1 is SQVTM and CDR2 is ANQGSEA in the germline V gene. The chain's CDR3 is CSVAPGQEQFF. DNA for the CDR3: TGCAGCGTGGCACCCGGACAGGAGCAGTTCTTC.

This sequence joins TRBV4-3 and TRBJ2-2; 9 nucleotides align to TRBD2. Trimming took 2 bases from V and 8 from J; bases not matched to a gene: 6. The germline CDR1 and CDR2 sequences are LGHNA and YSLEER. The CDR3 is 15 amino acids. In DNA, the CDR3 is TGCGCCAGCAGCCAATTTGCGGGGGGGCCAGGGGAGCTGTTTTTT. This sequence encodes CASSQFAGGPGELFF.